This TCR beta chain is drawn from a study of cytomegalovirus exposure and HLA in healthy donors. Background on the study: Of several hundred genotyped donors, around 80% grouped in the Caucasian-associated ancestry cluster.

Concerning this clone itself: Its specificity is not known.

Donors had nominal health at sampling but likely had unrecorded immune exposures. Per germline, CDR1 DFQATT and CDR2 SNEGSKA (reference sequence). Trimming cost V 6 bases and J 4 bases, with 10 bases left between them. The CDR3 totals 11 residues. Vbeta (60) and Jbeta (13) primers were used in the PCR. Measured with immunoSEQ multiplex PCR; TCRdb has only the in-frame clones, and not every one. The sample carries about 87,000 clones, 70% to 80% recorded once. Whole-study findings and limits: Presence/absence analyses treated sequencing depth as roughly uniform across donors.

The sequenced sample consisted of PBMCs. The receptor comes from a man between 25 and 39 years old in good health and CMV-seropositive. The chain links TRBV20-1 to TRBJ2-7, with D perhaps matching TRBD1 (5 bases). The CDR3 DNA is TGCAGTGCGAGACAGTTATACGAGCAGTACTTC. Amino acids: CSARQLYEQYF.